Presented here are 13 T cell receptor beta chains from one specimen sequenced in a study of cytomegalovirus exposure and HLA in healthy donors. Primers: 60 Vbeta forward and 13 Jbeta reverse. Only in-frame clones appear in the TCRdb table, and some are missing; sequencing was by immunoSEQ multiplex PCR. This sample has 110,000 to 150,000 clones, with about three quarters found just once. Specimen: PBMCs. The source is a female donor in good health and CMV-seronegative.

V gene TRBV6-1 combines with J gene TRBJ2-7; tentatively, D is TRBD2 (6 bases). The V end was cut by 3 bases, the J end by 2 bases, with 20 bases between. The germline CDR1 and CDR2 sequences are MNHNS and SASEGT. The CDR3 is 17 residues long. In nucleotides, the CDR3 is TGTGCCAGCAGTGACCCCTCGGACACTAGCCTGACCTACGAGCAGTACTTC. This gives the protein CASSDPSDTSLTYEQYF.

As regards this clone: The same CDR3 is also encoded by other DNA sequences in this sample. The chain combines TRBV6-5 with TRBJ1-5; TRBD1 agrees at 7 bases. Germline loops: CDR1 MNHEY, CDR2 SVGAGI. This CDR3 has 15 amino acids. V trimming: 0 bases; J trimming: 6 bases; junction bases outside the gene matches: 5. The CDR3 DNA follows: TGTGCCAGCAGTTACTCGGCAGGGGGTGGTCAGCCCCAGCATTTT. Amino acids: CASSYSAGGGQPQHF.

This chain links TRBV7-2 with TRBJ1-6, with a possible D match to TRBD1 (5 bases). The V and J ends lost 3 bases and 10 bases respectively, with 19 bases between them. Per germline, CDR1 SGHTA and CDR2 FQGNSA. The CDR3 covers 16 residues. The chain's CDR3 is CASSLLIRGVGSPLHF. CDR3 sequence (DNA): TGTGCCAGCAGCTTGTTAATCCGGGGGGTCGGGTCACCCCTCCACTTT. The full variable domain, completed using reference TRBV7-2 and TRBJ1-6, is GAGVSQSPSNKVTEKGKDVELRCDPISGHTALYWYRQSLGQGLEFLIYFQGNSAPDKSGLPSDRFSAERTGGSVSTLTIQRTQQEDSAVYLCASSLLIRGVGSPLHFGNGTRLTVT.

The V and J genes are TRBV7-3 and TRBJ1-1; no firm D call. The CDR3 has 14 amino acids. Germline lookup yields CDR1 SGHTA and CDR2 FQGTGA. Trimming pared 0 bases from V and 1 base from J, leaving 6 bases between. CDR3 region: CASSLTPGNTEAFF. The CDR3 nucleotides read TGTGCCAGCAGCTTAACCCCCGGGAACACTGAAGCTTTCTTT. The full variable domain, completed using reference TRBV7-3 and TRBJ1-1, is GAGVSQTPSNKVTEKGKYVELRCDPISGHTALYWYRQSLGQGPEFLIYFQGTGAADDSGLPNDRFFAVRPEGSVSTLKIQRTERGDSAVYLCASSLTPGNTEAFFGQGTRLTVV.

In this sample, this clone turned up a few times. This chain links TRBV4-1 with TRBJ1-4; 9 bases are a match to TRBD1. V lost 3 bases and J lost 5; bases outside the gene matches: 7. The germline V gene encodes CDR1 MGHRA and CDR2 YSYEKL. This CDR3 has 16 residues. The CDR3, as DNA: TGCGCCAGCAGCCAGTACACGACAGGGGGGAATGAAAAACTGTTTTTT. Translation gives CASSQYTTGGNEKLFF.

This chain links TRBV7-3 with TRBJ1-4; 7 bases line up with TRBD1. The CDR3 spans 13 residues. V trimming: 4 bases; J trimming: 13 bases; junction bases outside the gene matches: 9. CDR1 is SGHTA and CDR2 is FQGTGA in the germline V gene. As DNA, the CDR3 is TGTGCCAGCAGCTCTCGCCAGGGGGAACGACTGTTTTTT. Translating gives CASSSRQGERLFF.

The chain employs TRBV7-3 and TRBJ2-1; D gene ambiguous. Trimming shortened V by 3 bases and J by 3 bases, and 9 bases separated the two germline ends. Germline CDR1 reads SGHTA; CDR2 reads FQGTGA. The CDR3 is made up of 14 amino acids. This chain's CDR3 is CASSFTHNYNEQFF. DNA for the CDR3: TGTGCCAGCAGCTTTACCCACAACTACAATGAGCAGTTCTTC.

The chain recombines TRBV10-3 with TRBJ2-1; 8 bases fit TRBD1. This CDR3 is 14 amino acids long. Trimming removed 5 bases from V and 4 bases from J; junction bases left unmatched: 4. Per germline, CDR1 ENHRY and CDR2 SYGVKD. The CDR3 protein is CAISPGDRYNEQFF. Here the CDR3 DNA reads TGTGCCATCAGTCCTGGGGACAGGTACAATGAGCAGTTCTTC.

Comments on this clone: A junction boundary mismatches the germline segment, possibly from a read error. Other DNA sequences in the sample encode the same CDR3. The V call is TRBV2, the J call TRBJ2-7, with 11 nucleotides matching TRBD1. In germline, CDR1 is SNHLY, CDR2 FYNNEI. The CDR3 loop spans 15 amino acids. The chain's CDR3 is CASKALGQGGHEQYF. CDR3 sequence (DNA): TGTGCCAGCAAAGCCCTGGGACAGGGGGGGCACGAGCAGTATTTC.

The rearrangement joins TRBV5-5 to TRBJ2-2; TRBD1 agrees at 7 bases. This CDR3 spans 16 amino acids. Germline assignment: CDR1 SGHKS and CDR2 YYEKEE (reference sequence). V lost 0 bases, J lost 2 bases, and 4 bases stayed unmatched. The CDR3 DNA follows: TGTGCCAGCAGCTTGGCGTGGACAGGAAACACCGGGGAGCTGTTTTTT. The encoded protein is CASSLAWTGNTGELFF. The full variable domain, in which reference TRBV5-5 and TRBJ2-2 provide the parts outside the CDR3, is DAGVTQSPTHLIKTRGQQVTLRCSPISGHKSVSWYQQVLGQGPQFIFQYYEKEERGRGNFPDRFSARQFPNYSSELNVNALLLGDSALYLCASSLAWTGNTGELFFGEGSRLTVL.

The J gene is TRBJ1-6, the V gene TRBV27; maybe TRBD1 (5 bases). The CDR3 length is 12 residues. Germline V gives CDR1 MNHEY, CDR2 SMNVEV (reference sequence). Trimming left V 3 bases short and J 10 bases short, with 7 bases between. The DNA for the CDR3 is TGTGCCAGCAGTTTCGGGGGGTCACCCCTCCACTTT. Protein sequence: CASSFGGSPLHF.

The chain combines TRBV29-1 with TRBJ2-7; 10 bases agree with TRBD2. Germline CDR1 is SQVTM and CDR2 is ANQGSEA. CDR3 length equals 13 residues. The J segment lost 6 bases and the V segment lost 6 bases, leaving 8 bases of the junction unmatched. The CDR3 sequence is CSVQGLASSEQYF. The CDR3 region has the DNA TGCAGCGTCCAGGGACTAGCGAGCTCCGAGCAGTACTTC.

This sequence joins TRBV7-9 and TRBJ1-2; weak D call: TRBD1 (6 bases). With 0 bases removed from V and 4 bases from J, the gap between germline ends came to 9 bases. The CDR3 sequence is 14 residues long. Looked up from germline, CDR1 is SEHNR and CDR2 is FQNEAQ (reference sequence). This CDR3 reads CASSLAQGLYGYTF. The CDR3 DNA follows: TGTGCCAGCAGCTTAGCGCAGGGGCTCTATGGCTACACCTTC.